A selection of T cell receptor beta chains follows, all from one sample in a study of low-dose radiotherapy and immunotherapy resistance in tumors. MiXCR, run by TCRdb on the reads, gives a single entry per CDR3 protein. This table has tens of thousands of distinct CDR3 sequences, about 12% appearing once. The specimen was PBMCs, collected before treatment. The receptors were sampled from a female donor with ovarian cancer. CDR3s include the opening cysteine and the closing phenylalanine or tryptophan. Fields, in order: J gene, D gene, V gene, clone size, CDR3 protein, CDR3 DNA. The D gene is left open where the match is weak. A clone size is listed for some rows: how often the clone was seen (once, few, many), or a class if it is expanded.

>TRBJ2-7|TRBD1|TRBV28|many
CASRKSGTGTYEQYF
TGTGCCAGCAGAAAGTCCGGGACAGGGACCTACGAGCAGTACTTC
>TRBJ2-7|TRBD1|TRBV12-3/TRBV12-4|many
CASSSGTGNLGEQYF
TGTGCCAGCAGTTCCGGGACAGGGAATCTCGGCGAGCAGTACTTC
>TRBJ2-3|NA|TRBV18|many
CASSPNPGPSTDTQYF
TGTGCCAGCTCACCAAACCCAGGCCCCAGCACAGATACGCAGTATTTT
>TRBJ2-4|NA|TRBV23-1|many
CASGRFGGYDENIQYF
TGCGCCAGCGGACGTTTTGGGGGGTATGACGAAAACATTCAGTACTTC
>TRBJ2-2|NA|TRBV6-2/TRBV6-3|many
CASSPGKGPRTGELFF
TGTGCCAGCAGTCCGGGTAAGGGACCAAGGACCGGGGAGCTGTTTTTT
>TRBJ2-1|NA|TRBV28|NA
CASSSATRAYNEQFF
TGTGCCAGCAGTTCCGCCACCCGGGCCTACAATGAGCAGTTCTTC
>TRBJ2-1|NA|TRBV29-1|many
CSVVPRDSPYNEQFF
TGCAGCGTTGTCCCCCGTGATAGCCCCTACAATGAGCAGTTCTTC
>TRBJ2-4|NA|TRBV6-5|many
CASSQGLHLAKNIQYF
TGTGCCAGCAGCCAAGGACTACACCTAGCCAAAAACATTCAGTACTTC
>TRBJ2-2|NA|TRBV12-3/TRBV12-4|many
CASSRGAGTGELFF
TGTGCCAGCTCCAGGGGGGCGGGGACCGGGGAGCTGTTTTTT
>TRBJ2-3|NA|TRBV27|many
CASSSRTETQYF
TGTGCCAGCAGTTCGCGGACGGAGACGCAGTATTTT
>TRBJ1-4|TRBD1|TRBV5-6|many
CASSNVGDREKLFF
TGTGCCAGCAGCAACGTGGGGGACAGGGAAAAACTGTTTTTT
>TRBJ2-7|TRBD1|TRBV12-3/TRBV12-4|few
CASSIRQGNYEQYF
TGTGCCAGCAGTATACGACAGGGCAACTACGAGCAGTACTTC
>TRBJ1-1|NA|TRBV7-9|many
CASSPAVEAFF
TGTGCCAGCAGCCCCGCAGTTGAAGCTTTCTTT
>TRBJ1-2|TRBD1|TRBV7-9|NA
CASSLAAGGFYGYTF
TGTGCCAGCAGCTTGGCGGCAGGGGGCTTCTATGGCTACACCTTC
>TRBJ2-3|NA|TRBV20-1|many
CSARDGPADEYF
TGCAGTGCTAGAGATGGGCCAGCCGATGAGTATTTT
>TRBJ2-6|NA|TRBV12-3/TRBV12-4|many
CASSPPPLSEVLTF
TGTGCCAGCAGTCCCCCACCCCTCTCAGAAGTCCTGACTTTC
>TRBJ2-3|TRBD2|TRBV6-6|many
CASTRGGTTDTQYF
TGTGCCAGCACCCGGGGGGGGACCACAGATACGCAGTATTTT
>TRBJ2-5|TRBD2|TRBV3-1|many
CASSPSGAEMSQYF
TGTGCCAGCAGTCCAAGCGGGGCTGAGATGTCCCAGTACTTC
>TRBJ2-1|NA|TRBV3-1|many
CASSPSGSYNEQFF
TGTGCCAGCAGCCCGTCAGGCTCCTACAATGAGCAGTTCTTC
>TRBJ1-6|TRBD1|TRBV6-6|once
CASKGQGIGSPLHF
TGTGCCAGCAAAGGACAGGGGATCGGTTCACCCCTCCACTTT
>TRBJ1-1|NA|TRBV11-2|NA
CASSPDGYTEAFF
TGTGCCAGCAGCCCTGACGGGTACACTGAAGCTTTCTTT
>TRBJ2-2|NA|TRBV2|few
CASRNWEDTGELFF
TGTGCCAGCCGCAACTGGGAGGACACCGGGGAGCTGTTTTTT
>TRBJ2-1|NA|TRBV11-2|NA
CASSRGSSYNEQFF
TGTGCCAGCAGCCGGGGGAGCTCCTACAATGAGCAGTTCTTC
>TRBJ1-2|NA|TRBV3-1|many
CASSQDLGTSRYTF
TGTGCCAGCAGCCAAGATTTAGGGACCTCACGCTACACCTTC
>TRBJ2-1|NA|TRBV5-1|few
CASSFSRGGEQFF
TGCGCCAGCAGCTTCTCCAGGGGAGGTGAGCAGTTCTTC
>TRBJ2-6|TRBD1|TRBV4-1|many
CASSPGQGRANVLTF
TGCGCCAGCAGCCCCGGACAGGGCAGGGCCAACGTCCTGACTTTC
>TRBJ2-7|TRBD2|TRBV20-1|many
CSAEGGRINEQYF
TGCAGTGCCGAAGGCGGGAGGATCAACGAGCAGTACTTC
>TRBJ2-3|TRBD2|TRBV18|many
CASSPVSGLGTDTQYF
TGTGCCAGCTCACCAGTATCGGGACTAGGCACAGATACGCAGTATTTT
>TRBJ2-1|TRBD2|TRBV7-3|many
CASSYTTSGGQNEQFF
TGTGCCAGCAGCTACACGACTAGCGGGGGGCAAAATGAGCAGTTCTTC
>TRBJ2-3|NA|TRBV20-1|many
CSAGEVRVADTQYF
TGCAGTGCGGGGGAGGTTCGGGTAGCAGATACGCAGTATTTT
>TRBJ2-1|TRBD1|TRBV5-1|NA
CASSPGTGGTEQFF
TGCGCCAGCAGCCCCGGGACAGGGGGCACTGAGCAGTTCTTC
>TRBJ2-7|TRBD2|TRBV29-1|many
CGGGEDYEQYF
TGCGGGGGGGGTGAGGACTACGAGCAGTACTTC
>TRBJ2-7|NA|TRBV4-2|many
CASSQDPGDWNEQYF
TGTGCCAGCAGCCAAGACCCGGGAGACTGGAACGAGCAGTACTTC
>TRBJ2-1|TRBD2|TRBV10-1|many
CASSEGGGPAYNEQFF
TGCGCCAGCAGTGAGGGGGGAGGGCCCGCTTACAATGAGCAGTTCTTC
>TRBJ2-7|NA|TRBV2|few
CASSTTIFPSGLEQYF
TGTGCCAGCAGCACTACTATTTTTCCCTCGGGTCTCGAGCAGTACTTC
>TRBJ2-5|NA|TRBV7-2|NA
CASSQGPSPAQETQYF
TGCGCCAGCAGCCAAGGCCCCTCTCCCGCCCAAGAGACCCAGTACTTC
>TRBJ2-2|TRBD2|TRBV2|many
CASSEAGGGTGELFF
TGTGCCAGCAGTGAGGCGGGAGGAGGCACCGGGGAGCTGTTTTTT
>TRBJ2-1|TRBD2|TRBV6-5|many
CASSYSRLAGGAPYNEQFF
TGTGCCAGCAGTTACTCGAGACTAGCGGGAGGGGCTCCCTACAATGAGCAGTTCTTC